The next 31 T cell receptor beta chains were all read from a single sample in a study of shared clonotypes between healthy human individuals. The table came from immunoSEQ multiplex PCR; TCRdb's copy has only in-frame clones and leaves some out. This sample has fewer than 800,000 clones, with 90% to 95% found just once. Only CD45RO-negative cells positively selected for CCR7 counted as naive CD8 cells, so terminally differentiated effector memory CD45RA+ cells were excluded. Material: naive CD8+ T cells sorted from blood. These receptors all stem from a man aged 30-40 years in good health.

The CDR3 sequence is CAYFAPWTSGGGTQYF. The CDR3 DNA reads TGTGCCTACTTCGCGCCGTGGACGAGTGGGGGGGGGACCCAGTACTTC. This chain uses TRBV2 with TRBJ2-5; 7 bases align to TRBD2. Germline CDR1 and CDR2: SNHLY and FYNNEI. V lost 11 bases to trimming and J lost 7 bases; unmatched junction nucleotides: 22. This CDR3 has 16 residues.

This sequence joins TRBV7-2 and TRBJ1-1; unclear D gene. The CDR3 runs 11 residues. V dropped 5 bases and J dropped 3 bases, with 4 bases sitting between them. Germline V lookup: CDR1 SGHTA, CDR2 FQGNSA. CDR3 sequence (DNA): TGTGCCAGCAGCCTTGACACTGAAGCTTTCTTT. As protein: CASSLDTEAFF.

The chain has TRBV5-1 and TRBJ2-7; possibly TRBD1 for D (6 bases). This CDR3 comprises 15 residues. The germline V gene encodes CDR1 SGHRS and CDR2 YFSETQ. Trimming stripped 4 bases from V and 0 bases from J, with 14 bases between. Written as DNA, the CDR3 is TGCGCCAGCAGCGACCTGGGACACCACTCCTACGAGCAGTACTTC. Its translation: CASSDLGHHSYEQYF.

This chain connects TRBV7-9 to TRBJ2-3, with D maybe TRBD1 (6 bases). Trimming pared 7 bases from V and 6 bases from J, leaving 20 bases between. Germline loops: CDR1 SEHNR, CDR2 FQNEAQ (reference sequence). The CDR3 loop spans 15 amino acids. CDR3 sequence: CASKAPGASRDTQYF. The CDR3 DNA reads TGTGCCAGCAAAGCCCCAGGGGCGTCAAGGGATACGCAGTATTTT.

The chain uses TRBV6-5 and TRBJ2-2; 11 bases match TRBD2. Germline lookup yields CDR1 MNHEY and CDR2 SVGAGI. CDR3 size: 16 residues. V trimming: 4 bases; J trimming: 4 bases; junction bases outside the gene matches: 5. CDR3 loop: CASSFVAGGFTGELFF. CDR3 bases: TGTGCCAGCAGTTTCGTAGCGGGAGGGTTCACCGGGGAGCTGTTTTTT.

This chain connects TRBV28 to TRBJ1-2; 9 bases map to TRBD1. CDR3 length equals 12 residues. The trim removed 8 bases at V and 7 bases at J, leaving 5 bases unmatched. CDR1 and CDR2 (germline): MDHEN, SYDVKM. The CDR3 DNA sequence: TGTGCCAGCTCCCAGGACAGGGGTGGCTACACCTTC. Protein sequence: CASSQDRGGYTF.

CDR3 sequence reads: CASTYRAPDTQYF. Written as DNA, the CDR3 is TGTGCCAGCACCTACAGGGCGCCAGATACGCAGTATTTT. The chain uses TRBV6-1 and TRBJ2-3, with a possible D match to TRBD1 (6 bases). Trimming pared 7 bases from V and 4 bases from J, leaving 12 bases between. Germline V gene data show CDR1 as MNHNS and CDR2 as SASEGT. The CDR3 is 13 amino acids.

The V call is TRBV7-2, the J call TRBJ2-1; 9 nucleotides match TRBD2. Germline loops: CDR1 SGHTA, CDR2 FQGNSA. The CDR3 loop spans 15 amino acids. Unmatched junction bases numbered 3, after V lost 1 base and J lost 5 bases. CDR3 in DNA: TGTGCCAGCAGCTTAGGACTAGCGGCCGACAATGAGCAGTTCTTC. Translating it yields CASSLGLAADNEQFF.

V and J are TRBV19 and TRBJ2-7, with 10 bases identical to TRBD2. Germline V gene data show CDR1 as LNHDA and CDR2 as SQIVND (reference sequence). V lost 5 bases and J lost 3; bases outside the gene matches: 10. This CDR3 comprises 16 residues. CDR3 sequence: CASSPITSGTLYEQYF. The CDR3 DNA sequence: TGTGCCAGTAGTCCTATTACTAGCGGGACCCTCTACGAGCAGTACTTC.

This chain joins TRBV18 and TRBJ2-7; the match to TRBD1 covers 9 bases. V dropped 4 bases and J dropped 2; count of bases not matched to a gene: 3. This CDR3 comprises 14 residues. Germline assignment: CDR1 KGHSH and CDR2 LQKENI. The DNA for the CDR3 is TGTGCCAGCTCACGTGGACAGGGGACCTACGAGCAGTACTTC. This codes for CASSRGQGTYEQYF.

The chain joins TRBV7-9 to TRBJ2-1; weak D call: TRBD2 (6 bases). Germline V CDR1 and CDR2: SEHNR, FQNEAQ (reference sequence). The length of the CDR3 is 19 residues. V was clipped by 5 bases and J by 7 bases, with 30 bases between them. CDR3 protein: CASSLTAGSWTPSANEQFF. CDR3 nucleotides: TGTGCCAGCAGCCTAACCGCGGGAAGTTGGACGCCCTCCGCGAATGAGCAGTTCTTC.

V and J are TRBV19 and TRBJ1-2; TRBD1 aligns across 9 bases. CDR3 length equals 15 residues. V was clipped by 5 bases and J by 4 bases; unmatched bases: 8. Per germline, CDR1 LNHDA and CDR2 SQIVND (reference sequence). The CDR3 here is CASSALMGQGYGYTF. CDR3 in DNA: TGTGCCAGTAGTGCGCTAATGGGACAGGGCTATGGCTACACCTTC.

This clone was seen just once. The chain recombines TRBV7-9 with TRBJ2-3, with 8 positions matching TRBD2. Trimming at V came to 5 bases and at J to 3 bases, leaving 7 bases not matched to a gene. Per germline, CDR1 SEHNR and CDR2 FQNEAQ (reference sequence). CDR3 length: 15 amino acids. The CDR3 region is CASSHSSGETDTQYF. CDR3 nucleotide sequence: TGTGCCAGCAGCCATAGTAGCGGGGAGACAGATACGCAGTATTTT.

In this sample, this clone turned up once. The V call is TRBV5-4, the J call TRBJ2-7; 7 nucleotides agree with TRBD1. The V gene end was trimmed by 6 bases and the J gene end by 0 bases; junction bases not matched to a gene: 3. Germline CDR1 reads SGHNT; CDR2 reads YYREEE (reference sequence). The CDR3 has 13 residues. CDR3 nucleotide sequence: TGTGCCAGCAAGGACAGGAGCTCCTACGAGCAGTACTTC. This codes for CASKDRSSYEQYF.

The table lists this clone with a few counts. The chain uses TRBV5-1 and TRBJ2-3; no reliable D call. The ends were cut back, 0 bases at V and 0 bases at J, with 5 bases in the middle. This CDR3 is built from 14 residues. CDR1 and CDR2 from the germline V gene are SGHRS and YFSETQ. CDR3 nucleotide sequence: TGCGCCAGCAGCTTGGCGGTTAGCACAGATACGCAGTATTTT. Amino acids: CASSLAVSTDTQYF.

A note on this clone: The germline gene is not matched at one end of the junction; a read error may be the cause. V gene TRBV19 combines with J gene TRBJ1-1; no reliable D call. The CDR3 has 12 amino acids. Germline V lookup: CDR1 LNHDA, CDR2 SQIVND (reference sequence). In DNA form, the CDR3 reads TGTGCCAGTAGAATAGGGAACACTGAAGCTTTCTTT. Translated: CASRIGNTEAFF.

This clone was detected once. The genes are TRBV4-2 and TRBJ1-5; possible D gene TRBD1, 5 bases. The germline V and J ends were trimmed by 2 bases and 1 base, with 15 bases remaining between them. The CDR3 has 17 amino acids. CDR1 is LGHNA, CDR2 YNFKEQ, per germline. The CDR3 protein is CASSQISGEVSNQPQHF. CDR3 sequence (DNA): TGTGCCAGCAGCCAAATATCGGGGGAGGTAAGCAATCAGCCCCAGCATTTT.

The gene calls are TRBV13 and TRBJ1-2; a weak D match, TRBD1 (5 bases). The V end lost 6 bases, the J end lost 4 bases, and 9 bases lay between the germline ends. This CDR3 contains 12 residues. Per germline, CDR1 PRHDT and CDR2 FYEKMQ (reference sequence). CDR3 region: CASRDTGYGYTF. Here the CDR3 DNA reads TGTGCCAGCAGAGACACAGGCTATGGCTACACCTTC. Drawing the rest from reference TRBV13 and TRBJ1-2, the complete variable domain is AAGVIQSPRHLIKEKRETATLKCYPIPRHDTVYWYQQGPGQDPQFLISFYEKMQSDKGSIPDRFSAQQFSDYHSELNMSSLELGDSALYFCASRDTGYGYTFGSGTRLTVV.

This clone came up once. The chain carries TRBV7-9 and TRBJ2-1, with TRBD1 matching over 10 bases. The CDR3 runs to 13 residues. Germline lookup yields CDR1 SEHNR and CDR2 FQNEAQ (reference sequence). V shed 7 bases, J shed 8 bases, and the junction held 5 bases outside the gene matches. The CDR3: CASIPDRGDEQFF. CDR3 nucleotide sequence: TGTGCCAGCATCCCGGACAGGGGGGATGAGCAGTTCTTC.

CDR3 in amino acids: CASSPSWNTGELFF. The CDR3 DNA follows: TGTGCCAGCAGCCCGTCGTGGAACACCGGGGAGCTGTTTTTT. V and J are TRBV11-2 and TRBJ2-2; D unresolved. V lost 5 bases to trimming and J lost 1 base, with 8 bases between them. This CDR3 comprises 14 residues. Germline CDR1 SGHAT, CDR2 FQNNGV.

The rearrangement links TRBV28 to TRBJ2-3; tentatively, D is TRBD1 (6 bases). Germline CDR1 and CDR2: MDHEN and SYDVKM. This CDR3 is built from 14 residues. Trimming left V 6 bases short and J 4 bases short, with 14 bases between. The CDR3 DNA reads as TGTGCCAGCAGACTGGGACACGTCGCAGATACGCAGTATTTT. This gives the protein CASRLGHVADTQYF.

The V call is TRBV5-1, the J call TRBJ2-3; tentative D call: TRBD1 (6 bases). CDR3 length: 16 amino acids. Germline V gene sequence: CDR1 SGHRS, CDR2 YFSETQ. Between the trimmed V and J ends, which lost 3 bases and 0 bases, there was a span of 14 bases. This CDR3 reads CASSSPGTTSTDTQYF. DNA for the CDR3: TGCGCCAGCAGCTCTCCCGGGACAACTAGCACAGATACGCAGTATTTT.

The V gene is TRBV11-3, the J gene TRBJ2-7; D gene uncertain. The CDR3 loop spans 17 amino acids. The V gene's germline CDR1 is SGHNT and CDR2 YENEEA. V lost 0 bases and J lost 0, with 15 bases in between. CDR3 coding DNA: TGTGCCAGCAGCTTAGACGAGGTCGGGCCCAACTCCTACGAGCAGTACTTC. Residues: CASSLDEVGPNSYEQYF.

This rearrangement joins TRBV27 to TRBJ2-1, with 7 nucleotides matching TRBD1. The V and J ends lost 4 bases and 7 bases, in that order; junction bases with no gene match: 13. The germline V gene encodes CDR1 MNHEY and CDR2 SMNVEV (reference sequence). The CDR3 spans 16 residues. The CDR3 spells CASSYSTGEMINEQFF. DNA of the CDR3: TGTGCCAGCAGTTACTCCACAGGGGAGATGATAAATGAGCAGTTCTTC.

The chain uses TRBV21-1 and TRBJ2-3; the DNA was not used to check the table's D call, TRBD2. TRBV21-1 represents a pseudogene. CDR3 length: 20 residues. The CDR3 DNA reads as TGTGCCAGCAGCAAAGGGCCAGTCAAAGCGGGAGTGGTTGTTTCAGATACGCAGTATTTT. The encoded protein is CASSKGPVKAGVVVSDTQYF.

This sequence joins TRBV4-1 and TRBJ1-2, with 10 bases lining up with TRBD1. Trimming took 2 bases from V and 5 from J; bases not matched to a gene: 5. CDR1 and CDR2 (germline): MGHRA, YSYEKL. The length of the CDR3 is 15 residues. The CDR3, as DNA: TGCGCCAGCAGCCAAATAGGGACAGGGGAGTATGGCTACACCTTC. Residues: CASSQIGTGEYGYTF.

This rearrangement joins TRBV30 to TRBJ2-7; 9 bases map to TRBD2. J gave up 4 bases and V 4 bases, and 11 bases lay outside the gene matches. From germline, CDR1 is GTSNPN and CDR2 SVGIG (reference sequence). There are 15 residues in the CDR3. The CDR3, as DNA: TGTGCCTGGAACCACAATAGCGGGAGAGGTTACGAGCAGTACTTC. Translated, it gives CAWNHNSGRGYEQYF.

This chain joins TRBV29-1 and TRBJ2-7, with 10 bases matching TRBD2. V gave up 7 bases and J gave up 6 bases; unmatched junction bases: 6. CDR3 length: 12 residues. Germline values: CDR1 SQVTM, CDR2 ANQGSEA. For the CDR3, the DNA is TGCAGCGGAGCGGGAGGGCCGGGCGAGCAGTACTTC. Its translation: CSGAGGPGEQYF.

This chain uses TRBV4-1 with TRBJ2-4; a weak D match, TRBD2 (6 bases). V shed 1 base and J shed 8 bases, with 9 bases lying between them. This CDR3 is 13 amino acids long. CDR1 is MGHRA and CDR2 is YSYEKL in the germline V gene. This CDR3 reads CASSQVGGDIQYF. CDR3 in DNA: TGCGCCAGCAGCCAAGTAGGCGGGGACATTCAGTACTTC.

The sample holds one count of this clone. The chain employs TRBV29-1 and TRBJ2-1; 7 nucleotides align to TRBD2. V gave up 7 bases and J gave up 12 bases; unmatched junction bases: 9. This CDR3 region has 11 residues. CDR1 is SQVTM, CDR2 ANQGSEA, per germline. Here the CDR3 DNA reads TGCAGCGGTGGGGGGGGTGATCGGCAGTTCTTC. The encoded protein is CSGGGGDRQFF.

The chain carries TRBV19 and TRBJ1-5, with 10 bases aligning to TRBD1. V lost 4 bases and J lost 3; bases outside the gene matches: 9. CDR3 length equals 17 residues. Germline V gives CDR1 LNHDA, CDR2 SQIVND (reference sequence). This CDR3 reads CASSKVRTGGLNQPQHF. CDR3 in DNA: TGTGCCAGTAGTAAGGTCCGGACAGGGGGACTCAATCAGCCCCAGCATTTT. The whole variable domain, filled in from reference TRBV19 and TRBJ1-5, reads DGGITQSPKYLFRKEGQNVTLSCEQNLNHDAMYWYRQDPGQGLRLIYYSQIVNDFQKGDIAEGYSVSREKKESFPLTVTSAQKNPTAFYLCASSKVRTGGLNQPQHFGDGTRLSIL.